Listed here is a single T cell receptor beta chain. What it binds is unknown. This specimen belongs to a study of T cell responses to AZD1222 COVID-19 vaccine. Study context: Pooled in the analysis were second doses at about 4 or about 12 weeks. Findings and limits, study-wide: Among the donors, most were white British and more were female, and clonal diversity was possibly underestimated. Among vaccine-associated CD4 TCRs, coverage spanned spike, with dominance at 160-218 and 743-854. At study baseline, merely five or six AZD1222 recipients were seropositive.

Measured with immunoSEQ multiplex PCR; TCRdb has only the in-frame clones, and not every one. The sample includes fewer than 75,000 clones, less than 90% of them seen just once. Germline V gene sequence: CDR1 SGHTA, CDR2 FQGNSA. Trimming at V came to 0 bases and at J to 2 bases, leaving 4 bases not matched to a gene. The CDR3 contains 17 residues. The chain employs TRBV7-2 and TRBJ2-5, with 12 bases fitting TRBD2. The starting material was peripheral blood, obtained on day 0 of AZD1222 vaccination. This receptor was identified in an adult in good health. CDR3 loop: CASSLALAGGYQETQYF. DNA of the CDR3: TGTGCCAGCAGCTTAGCGCTAGCGGGGGGGTATCAAGAGACCCAGTACTTC. The variable domain in full, completed from reference TRBV7-2 and TRBJ2-5, reads GAGVSQSPSNKVTEKGKDVELRCDPISGHTALYWYRQSLGQGLEFLIYFQGNSAPDKSGLPSDRFSAERTGGSVSTLTIQRTQQEDSAVYLCASSLALAGGYQETQYFGPGTRLLVL.